Below, 22 T cell receptor beta chains from the same sample are listed, as sequenced in a study of neurological immune-mediated disorders. TCRdb reanalysed the 5' RACE reads using MiXCR and keeps one entry per CDR3 protein. The table lists more than 15,000 distinct CDR3 sequences, 14% to 15% of them singletons. Source material: PBMCs. Every receptor here comes from a man aged 60 to 75 with HTLV-1-associated myelopathy (HAM/TSP).

This clonotype occurred many times. The chain combines TRBV5-1 with TRBJ2-7, with TRBD1 as a possible D gene (5 bases). From germline, CDR1 is SGHRS and CDR2 YFSETQ. The CDR3 is 12 amino acids. The germline V and J ends were trimmed by 1 base and 7 bases, with 9 bases remaining between them. CDR3 nucleotide sequence: TGCGCCAGCAGCTTGACAGGTAATGAGCAGTACTTC. The encoded protein is CASSLTGNEQYF.

Many counts were recorded for this clonotype. The chain joins TRBV11-1 to TRBJ1-1; TRBD1 matches at 8 bases. The germline V gene has CDR1 SGHAT and CDR2 FQDESV (reference sequence). There are 15 residues in the CDR3. V dropped 5 bases and J dropped 1; count of bases not matched to a gene: 6. CDR3 sequence: CASSLVGQGNTEAFF. The CDR3 region has the DNA TGTGCCAGCAGCCTCGTAGGACAGGGGAACACTGAAGCTTTCTTT.

This clonotype was recorded at least ten times. The chain uses TRBV27 and TRBJ1-6; 8 positions match TRBD1. Germline assignment: CDR1 MNHEY and CDR2 SMNVEV (reference sequence). V trimming: 5 bases; J trimming: 13 bases; junction bases outside the gene matches: 16. The CDR3 spans 16 residues. The CDR3 bases are TGTGCCAGCAGTCCAAACGGACAGGGAGTTGAGAGGCCCCTCCACTTT. Translation gives CASSPNGQGVERPLHF.

This clonotype was seen many times. The V call is TRBV7-9, the J call TRBJ1-1; 7 bases line up with TRBD1. Per the germline V gene, CDR1 is SEHNR and CDR2 is FQNEAQ (reference sequence). There are 13 residues in the CDR3. With V trimmed by 3 bases and J by 3 bases, 1 base remained unmatched. CDR3 nucleotides: TGTGCCAGCAGCTTTACAGGGGACACTGAAGCTTTCTTT. This codes for CASSFTGDTEAFF.

This clonotype is termed medium-sized. The CDR3 bases are TGCGCCAGCAGCTTGTGGCACACTGAAGCTTTCTTT. Encoded protein: CASSLWHTEAFF. The chain couples TRBV5-1 to TRBJ1-1, with unresolved D. CDR3 length equals 12 residues. The V end was cut by 1 base, the J end by 3 bases, with 4 bases between. Germline lookup yields CDR1 SGHRS and CDR2 YFSETQ.

This clonotype was seen ten or more times. The chain is built from TRBV5-1 and TRBJ2-7; D possibly matches TRBD1 or TRBD2 (5 bases each). This CDR3 has 16 residues. Trimming removed 0 bases at V and 1 base at J, with 14 bases between. CDR1 is SGHRS and CDR2 is YFSETQ in the germline V gene. CDR3: CASSLARGSLSYEQYF. The CDR3 DNA reads TGCGCCAGCAGCTTGGCGAGGGGCTCCCTATCCTACGAGCAGTACTTC.

The chain recombines TRBV2 with TRBJ2-2; tentatively, D is TRBD2 (6 bases). The CDR3 spans 15 residues. V was trimmed by 6 bases and J by 5 bases, leaving 16 bases between them. Germline CDR1 is SNHLY and CDR2 is FYNNEI. CDR3 in DNA: TGTGCCAGCAGCACTGGCAGCCGGGGGACCGGGGAGCTGTTTTTT. Amino acid sequence: CASSTGSRGTGELFF.

This clonotype has at least ten counts. The chain carries TRBV7-2 and TRBJ1-3, with D hard to call. The CDR3 sequence is 14 residues long. The V gene lost 5 bases and the J gene lost 4 bases, with 12 bases spanning the gap. Germline V gene lookup returns CDR1 SGHTA and CDR2 FQGNSA. The CDR3 DNA sequence: TGTGCCAGCAGCCCCTCAAGGGCAGGAAACACCATATATTTT. This codes for CASSPSRAGNTIYF.

This clonotype showed up many times. The rearrangement uses TRBV20-1 and TRBJ1-2; TRBD1 might be the D (5 bases). The CDR3 spans 14 residues. The germline V gene has CDR1 DFQATT and CDR2 SNEGSKA (reference sequence). V was trimmed by 3 bases and J by 5 bases, leaving 16 bases between them. The CDR3 protein is CSASTPGRAYGYTF. The CDR3 bases are TGCAGTGCTAGTACTCCGGGACGTGCGTATGGCTACACCTTC.

This clonotype was seen ten or more times. The chain couples TRBV6-5 to TRBJ1-2, with D hard to call. Germline-derived CDR1 and CDR2 are MNHEY and SVGAGI. The CDR3 consists of 13 residues. Trimming stripped 5 bases from V and 5 bases from J, with 12 bases between. CDR3 region: CASSQSGVYGYTF. CDR3 bases: TGTGCCAGCAGTCAGTCGGGTGTATATGGCTACACCTTC.

The chain recombines TRBV19 with TRBJ2-2; D unresolved. The CDR3 has 11 amino acids. Trimming shortened V by 8 bases and J by 4 bases, and 5 bases separated the two germline ends. The germline V gene has CDR1 LNHDA and CDR2 SQIVND (reference sequence). The CDR3 DNA follows: TGTGCCAGTTTGAGCACCGGGGAGCTGTTTTTT. Encoded protein: CASLSTGELFF.

This clonotype was found many times. The rearrangement joins TRBV7-2 to TRBJ2-3; D gene uncertain. V was pared by 5 bases and J by 3 bases, with 9 bases between. The CDR3 is 13 amino acids. The germline gives CDR1 SGHTA, CDR2 FQGNSA. CDR3 nucleotide sequence: TGTGCCAGCAGCCCGCCCTTGACAGATACGCAGTATTTT. Its protein is CASSPPLTDTQYF. The full variable domain, completed using reference TRBV7-2 and TRBJ2-3, is GAGVSQSPSNKVTEKGKDVELRCDPISGHTALYWYRQSLGQGLEFLIYFQGNSAPDKSGLPSDRFSAERTGGSVSTLTIQRTQQEDSAVYLCASSPPLTDTQYFGPGTRLTVL.

This clonotype was counted many times. DNA for the CDR3: TGCGCCAGCAGCTACCCGTTCCCGGGCACACTCTCTGGGGCCAACGTCCTGACTTTC. This codes for CASSYPFPGTLSGANVLTF. The rearrangement uses TRBV5-1 and TRBJ2-6; D uncertain. Germline-derived CDR1 and CDR2 are SGHRS and YFSETQ. CDR3 length equals 19 residues. Trimming cost V 3 bases and J 0 bases, with 19 bases left between them.

This clonotype was picked up many times. The chain links TRBV5-1 to TRBJ1-1, with a weak D call TRBD1 (5 bases). The CDR3 loop spans 15 amino acids. Looked up from germline, CDR1 is SGHRS and CDR2 is YFSETQ. Trimming shortened V by 4 bases and J by 0 bases, and 13 bases separated the two germline ends. The CDR3 DNA reads as TGCGCCAGCAGCCCACCCACGGGGGTGAACACTGAAGCTTTCTTT. This translates into CASSPPTGVNTEAFF.

This clonotype was recorded many times. As DNA, the CDR3 is TGTGCCAGCAGTTTTCTAGGGGAGTTAGCAGCAGATACGCAGTATTTT. As protein: CASSFLGELAADTQYF. The V call is TRBV6-6, the J call TRBJ2-3; TRBD1 or TRBD2 may be the D gene (5 bases each). The germline CDR1 and CDR2 sequences are MNHNY and SVGAGI (reference sequence). The CDR3 covers 16 residues. V gave up 4 bases and J gave up 4 bases, with 18 bases separating them.

This clonotype was seen more than once but under ten times. V usage is TRBV7-9 and J usage is TRBJ2-7; D may be TRBD2 (6 bases). V gave up 5 bases and J gave up 5 bases, with 13 bases separating them. The CDR3 covers 13 residues. Germline V gives CDR1 SEHNR, CDR2 FQNEAQ (reference sequence). CDR3: CASSRWGVHEQYF. DNA of the CDR3: TGTGCCAGCAGCAGGTGGGGGGTCCACGAGCAGTACTTC.

This clonotype showed up many times. V gene TRBV7-3 combines with J gene TRBJ1-1, with D tentatively TRBD1 (5 bases). Looked up from germline, CDR1 is SGHTA and CDR2 is FQGTGA. The CDR3 runs to 14 residues. The V end was cut by 3 bases, the J end by 1 base, with 9 bases between. This CDR3 reads CASSLRGENTEAFF. The CDR3 DNA is TGTGCCAGCAGCTTGAGGGGCGAGAACACTGAAGCTTTCTTT.

This clonotype was seen at least ten times. Here the CDR3 DNA reads TGTGCCAGCAGCTTAGCCGCCTCGAGGGAGGCTTTCTTT. Translation gives CASSLAASREAFF. This chain links TRBV7-6 with TRBJ1-1; D is ambiguous. The ends were cut back, 0 bases at V and 11 bases at J, with 13 bases in the middle. This CDR3 has 13 residues. CDR1 and CDR2 from the germline V gene are SGHVS and FNYEAQ.

This clonotype was seen repeatedly, ten times or more. The rearrangement links TRBV5-5 to TRBJ1-5; 10 bases agree with TRBD1. This CDR3 has 16 amino acids. V lost 3 bases to trimming and J lost 1 base; unmatched junction nucleotides: 4. Germline V CDR1 and CDR2: SGHKS, YYEKEE (reference sequence). CDR3 coding DNA: TGTGCCAGCAGCTCCCGGGACAGGGGAAGCAATCAGCCCCAGCATTTT. This gives the protein CASSSRDRGSNQPQHF.

In its sample, this clonotype was seen many times. CDR3 protein: CASSLSSTDTQYF. CDR3 DNA sequence: TGTGCCAGCAGTTTATCGTCCACAGATACGCAGTATTTT. The chain is built from TRBV27 and TRBJ2-3, with no clear D. Trimming left V 0 bases short and J 2 bases short, with 3 bases between. This CDR3 is built from 13 residues. Germline values: CDR1 MNHEY, CDR2 SMNVEV (reference sequence).

This clonotype was counted a few times. The rearrangement uses TRBV7-3 and TRBJ1-6; no firm D call. Germline V gene lookup returns CDR1 SGHTA and CDR2 FQGTGA. Trimming pared 2 bases from V and 10 bases from J, leaving 12 bases between. CDR3 length: 14 residues. The CDR3 loop reads CASSLSWNGSPLHF. CDR3 nucleotides: TGTGCCAGCAGCTTATCATGGAATGGGTCACCCCTCCACTTT.

The sample holds many counts of this clonotype. The V gene is TRBV15, the J gene TRBJ2-3, with D perhaps matching TRBD2 (5 bases). V was pared by 5 bases and J by 1 base, with 10 bases between. This CDR3 spans 14 amino acids. Per the germline V gene, CDR1 is LNHNV and CDR2 is YYDKDF (reference sequence). The CDR3 DNA reads as TGTGCCACCAGCGGATGGACTGGCACAGATACGCAGTATTTT. It is translated as CATSGWTGTDTQYF. The full variable domain, completed using reference TRBV15 and TRBJ2-3, is DAMVIQNPRYQVTQFGKPVTLSCSQTLNHNVMYWYQQKSSQAPKLLFHYYDKDFNNEADTPDNFQSRRPNTSFCFLDIRSPGLGDTAMYLCATSGWTGTDTQYFGPGTRLTVL.